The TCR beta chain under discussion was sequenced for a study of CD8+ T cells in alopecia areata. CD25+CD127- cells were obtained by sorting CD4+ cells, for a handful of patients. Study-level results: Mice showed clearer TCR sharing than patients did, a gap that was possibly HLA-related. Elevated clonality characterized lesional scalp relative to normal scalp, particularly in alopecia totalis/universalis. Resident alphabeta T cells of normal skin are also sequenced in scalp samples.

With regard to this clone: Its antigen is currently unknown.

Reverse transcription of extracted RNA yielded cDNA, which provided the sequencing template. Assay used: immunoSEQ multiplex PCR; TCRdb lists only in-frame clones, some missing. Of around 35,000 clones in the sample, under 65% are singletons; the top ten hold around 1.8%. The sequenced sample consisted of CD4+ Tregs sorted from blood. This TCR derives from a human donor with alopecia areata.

The CDR3 reads CASSQGGLMGPGEQYF. The CDR3 region has the DNA TGTGCCAGCAGCCAAGGGGGTTTGATGGGCCCGGGCGAGCAGTACTTC. V and J are TRBV4-2 and TRBJ2-7; D is uncertain. The CDR3 runs 16 residues. Between the trimmed V and J ends, which lost 1 base and 6 bases, there was a span of 19 bases. Germline CDR1 reads LGHNA; CDR2 reads YNFKEQ.